The 3 T cell receptor beta chains below were found in one sample sequenced in a study of beta chain features in type 1 diabetes. Expressed TCRB transcripts were sequenced, since all the RNA that had been isolated was reverse transcribed. This table comes from immunoSEQ multiplex PCR, and its TCRdb copy is limited to in-frame clones, with some not included. In the table there are over 700,000 clones, 17% of which are singletons. Sequenced material: naive CD4+ T cells from blood. The receptors derive from a woman aged 18-35 years in good health.

In its sample, this clone was seen a few times. The chain couples TRBV28 to TRBJ2-2; D might be TRBD1 or TRBD2, each matching 5 bases. The CDR3 totals 14 residues. V was cut by 6 bases and J by 8 bases, with 16 bases left in between. Per germline, CDR1 MDHEN and CDR2 SYDVKM. The CDR3 loop reads CASSTGGLGGELFF. CDR3 coding DNA: TGTGCCAGCAGCACTGGGGGTCTAGGTGGGGAGCTGTTTTTT.

The V gene is TRBV5-1, the J gene TRBJ2-1; TRBD1 or TRBD2 may be the D gene (5 bases each). The CDR3 sequence is 19 residues long. The V end lost 4 bases, the J end lost 0 bases, and 23 bases lay between the germline ends. CDR1 is SGHRS and CDR2 is YFSETQ in the germline V gene. The CDR3 is CASSLPGGGRPSSYNEQFF. DNA for the CDR3: TGCGCCAGCAGCCTGCCCGGTGGGGGACGCCCAAGCTCCTACAATGAGCAGTTCTTC.

The chain recombines TRBV14 with TRBJ2-5; 7 bases are shared with TRBD2. This CDR3 region has 18 residues. Germline V lookup: CDR1 SGHDN, CDR2 FVKESK. The J segment lost 4 bases and the V segment lost 0 bases, leaving 14 bases of the junction unmatched. CDR3 coding DNA: TGTGCCAGCAGCCAAGAAGGAACTAGCGCGGGACTCTTAGAGACCCAGTACTTC. Encoded protein: CASSQEGTSAGLLETQYF.